This entry features one T cell receptor (beta chain) sequence. Its specificity is unknown. The data were obtained in a study of CD8 T cells in ankylosing spondylitis. Study-wide findings and caveats: According to the report, clones linked to the disease were significantly enriched in matched synovial fluid samples taken from ankylosing spondylitis patients. A TCR beta motif made of eight highly homologous variants seemed typical of ankylosing spondylitis blood. Reports of some motif variants in reactive arthritis synovial fluid and blood predate this one.

CDR3 length equals 15 residues. V lost 1 base, J lost 6 bases, and 2 bases stayed unmatched. Making use of molecular barcodes, quantitative 5'-RACE generated TCR beta libraries. TCRdb used MiXCR to reprocess the 5' RACE reads, holding one entry per CDR3 protein. The sample holds approximately 500,000 distinct CDR3 sequences, more than 9.5% seen once. The specimen was blood, either unsorted or a sorted T cell fraction (not recorded which). The genes are TRBV12-3 or TRBV12-4 and TRBJ1-5; the match to TRBD1 covers 11 bases. This receptor was obtained from a male donor with ankylosing spondylitis. CDR3 bases: TGTGCCAGCAGTTTAGGGACAGGGGGCATTCAGCCCCAGCATTTT. It encodes CASSLGTGGIQPQHF.